This entry lists 11 T cell receptor beta chains sequenced from one sample in a study of blood T cell repertoires in COVID-19. Measured with immunoSEQ multiplex PCR; TCRdb has only the in-frame clones, and not every one. The sample gives around 250,000 clones, about nine tenths of which show up once; roughly 1.2% is in the top ten. Specimen: PBMCs or T cells enriched from blood (not recorded which). The receptors come from a middle-aged woman with acute COVID-19.

This clone came up once. The CDR3, as DNA: TGTGCCAGCAGTTTTCACCGGGACAGGGGGCGGAACACTGAAGCTTTCTTT. Translation gives CASSFHRDRGRNTEAFF. The chain has TRBV28 and TRBJ1-1; 12 nucleotides line up with TRBD1. The CDR3 totals 17 residues. Germline V gene sequence: CDR1 MDHEN, CDR2 SYDVKM. V shed 3 bases, J shed 1 base, and the junction held 6 bases outside the gene matches.

The chain couples TRBV27 to TRBJ1-1; a possible D gene is TRBD1 (5 bases). The V end was cut by 5 bases, the J end by 4 bases, with 11 bases between. Germline loops: CDR1 MNHEY, CDR2 SMNVEV (reference sequence). There are 13 residues in the CDR3. CDR3: CASSRAGGTEAFF. The CDR3 nucleotides are TGTGCCAGCAGTAGGGCGGGGGGCACTGAAGCTTTCTTT.

This chain connects TRBV7-8 to TRBJ1-1; 7 nucleotides agree with TRBD1. Per germline, CDR1 SGHVS and CDR2 FQNEAQ. V shed 7 bases and J 0 bases; nucleotides not matched to a gene: 5. CDR3 length: 14 amino acids. The CDR3: CASTLRGLNTEAFF. DNA for the CDR3: TGTGCCAGCACCCTGAGGGGGCTGAACACTGAAGCTTTCTTT.

V is TRBV19 and J is TRBJ1-5; D may be TRBD1 (5 bases). V dropped 5 bases and J dropped 11 bases, with 19 bases sitting between them. The CDR3 loop spans 14 amino acids. Germline values: CDR1 LNHDA, CDR2 SQIVND (reference sequence). The CDR3 reads CASSSGGDAEAQHF. The CDR3 region has the DNA TGTGCCAGTAGTTCGGGAGGGGACGCAGAAGCCCAGCATTTT.

The chain couples TRBV28 to TRBJ1-4; 11 positions match TRBD1. The germline gives CDR1 MDHEN, CDR2 SYDVKM. This CDR3 has 20 residues. The J segment lost 4 bases and the V segment lost 2 bases, leaving 15 bases of the junction unmatched. For the CDR3, the DNA is TGTGCCAGCAGTTTAAAAGGAAGATGGGGACAGGGGGTGGTTAATGAAAAACTGTTTTTT. As protein: CASSLKGRWGQGVVNEKLFF.

V is TRBV10-1 and J is TRBJ2-3, with D possibly TRBD2 on 6 matching bases. Trimming removed 2 bases from V and 0 bases from J, with 12 bases in between. From germline, CDR1 is WNHNN and CDR2 SYGVQD (reference sequence). CDR3 length: 16 amino acids. CDR3 nucleotides: TGCGCCAGCAGTGAGGTCGAGCGGGTCAGCACAGATACGCAGTATTTT. It encodes CASSEVERVSTDTQYF.

The V call is TRBV14, the J call TRBJ1-4; D call uncertain. V was pared by 4 bases and J by 4 bases, with 10 bases between. From germline, CDR1 is SGHDN and CDR2 FVKESK. CDR3 length: 14 residues. CDR3 loop: CASSLRIGNEKLFF. The CDR3 bases are TGTGCCAGCAGCCTGCGGATTGGTAATGAAAAACTGTTTTTT.

This chain uses TRBV29-1 with TRBJ2-5, with TRBD1 matching over 7 bases. The junction had 5 bases not matched to a gene; V was cut back by 4 bases and J by 3 bases. The germline gives CDR1 SQVTM, CDR2 ANQGSEA. The CDR3 sequence is 13 residues long. The CDR3 loop reads CSVAGTVEETQYF. In nucleotides, the CDR3 is TGCAGCGTTGCCGGGACAGTAGAAGAGACCCAGTACTTC.

This rearrangement joins TRBV29-1 to TRBJ1-1; D is unresolved. Germline V gene lookup returns CDR1 SQVTM and CDR2 ANQGSEA. This CDR3 contains 11 residues. Trimming took off 6 bases at V and 5 bases at J, with 10 bases between the two ends. The CDR3 coding sequence is TGCAGCGTGGCAGAGGTGACTGAAGCTTTCTTT. Translation: CSVAEVTEAFF.

Only a few counts were recorded for this clone. The chain recombines TRBV7-9 with TRBJ1-5; no firm D call. The germline V and J ends were trimmed by 5 bases and 5 bases, with 7 bases remaining between them. CDR1 is SEHNR, CDR2 FQNEAQ, per germline (reference sequence). The CDR3 has 12 residues. CDR3 protein: CASSPGDQPQHF. CDR3 bases: TGTGCCAGCAGCCCCGGGGATCAGCCCCAGCATTTT.

A note on this clone: Distinct nucleotide sequences in the sample also encode this CDR3. The chain joins TRBV9 to TRBJ1-4; 9 nucleotides agree with TRBD1. The CDR3 consists of 15 residues. CDR1 is SGDLS, CDR2 YYNGEE, per germline. The V segment lost 2 bases and the J segment 5 bases; nucleotides outside the gene matches: 4. The CDR3 DNA reads as TGTGCCAGCAGCGTTAGTGGACAGGGGAATGAAAAACTGTTTTTT. Its translation: CASSVSGQGNEKLFF. Drawing the rest from reference TRBV9 and TRBJ1-4, the complete variable domain is DSGVTQTPKHLITATGQRVTLRCSPRSGDLSVYWYQQSLDQGLQFLIQYYNGEERAKGNILERFSAQQFPDLHSELNLSSLELGDSALYFCASSVSGQGNEKLFFGSGTQLSVL.